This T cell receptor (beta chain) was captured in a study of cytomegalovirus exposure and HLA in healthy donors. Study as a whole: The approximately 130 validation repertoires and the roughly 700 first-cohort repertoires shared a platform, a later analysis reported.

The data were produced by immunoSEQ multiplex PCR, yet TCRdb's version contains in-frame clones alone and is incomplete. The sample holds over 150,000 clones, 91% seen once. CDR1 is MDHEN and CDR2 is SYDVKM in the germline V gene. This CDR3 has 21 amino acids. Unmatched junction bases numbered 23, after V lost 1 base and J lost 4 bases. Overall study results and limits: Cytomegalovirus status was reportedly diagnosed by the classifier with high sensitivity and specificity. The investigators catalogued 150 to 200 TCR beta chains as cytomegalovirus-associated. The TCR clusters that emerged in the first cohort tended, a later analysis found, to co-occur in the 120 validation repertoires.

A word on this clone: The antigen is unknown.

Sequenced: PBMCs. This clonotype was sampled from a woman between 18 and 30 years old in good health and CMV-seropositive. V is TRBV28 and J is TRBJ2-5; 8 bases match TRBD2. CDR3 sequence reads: CASSLLSSTAGRGVSRETQYF. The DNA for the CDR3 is TGTGCCAGCAGTTTATTATCCTCGACGGCGGGGCGGGGGGTCTCGCGAGAGACCCAGTACTTC.